This TCR beta chain was obtained from a study of cytomegalovirus exposure and HLA in healthy donors. Both 60 Vbeta primers and 13 Jbeta primers went into the PCR. Source study methods: As a later analysis found, there were approximately 80 million unique TCR beta chains, of which roughly 11 million were shared. Clones were read by immunoSEQ multiplex PCR, and TCRdb kept only the in-frame ones, dropping some. That table supplies the V and J calls and clone size; D and trimming were determined from the DNA. The record lists around 78,000 clones, of which the ten most abundant hold 3% to 4%. CDR3 length equals 12 residues. Germline CDR1 reads WSHSY; CDR2 reads SAAADI. The germline V and J ends were trimmed by 7 bases and 2 bases, with 8 bases remaining between them. On this clone itself: What it binds is not known.

Whole-study results and caveats: Among TCR beta chains, those listed as cytomegalovirus-associated numbered 164. In a later analysis, at a false discovery rate of 0.05, 16,951 TCR beta sequences were associated with HLA alleles.

The clonotype comes from a man aged 18 to 30 in good health and CMV-seropositive. The sample was PBMCs. The rearrangement uses TRBV10-2 and TRBJ1-1; D unresolved. CDR3: CASMQLNTEAFF. In DNA, the CDR3 is TGCGCCAGCATGCAGTTAAACACTGAAGCTTTCTTT.